The 11 T cell receptor beta chains presented below share a single source sample, sequenced in a study of cytomegalovirus exposure and HLA in healthy donors. PCR primers comprised 60 Vbeta and 13 Jbeta primers. Clones were read by immunoSEQ multiplex PCR, and TCRdb kept only the in-frame ones, dropping some. The sample lists more than 200,000 clones, approximately 83% occurring once. Sequencing used PBMCs. The receptors originated from a girl aged 10 to 17 in good health and CMV-seronegative.

The genes are TRBV19 and TRBJ1-6, with D tentatively TRBD1 (5 bases). Germline CDR1 reads LNHDA; CDR2 reads SQIVND (reference sequence). Deletions cut 6 bases from V and 0 bases from J, with 6 bases between. The CDR3 extends over 14 amino acids. CDR3 sequence (DNA): TGTGCCAGTAGAAGGGGCTCCTATAATTCACCCCTCCACTTT. Its protein is CASRRGSYNSPLHF.

This chain joins TRBV6-5 and TRBJ2-3, with 7 bases aligning to TRBD2. CDR1 MNHEY and CDR2 SVGAGI come from the germline V gene. CDR3 length equals 16 residues. V lost 0 bases to trimming and J lost 1 base; unmatched junction nucleotides: 4. As DNA, the CDR3 is TGTGCCAGCAGTTACTCTACTAGCGAACGCACAGATACGCAGTATTTT. This encodes CASSYSTSERTDTQYF.

The J gene is TRBJ2-7, the V gene TRBV28, with 8 bases aligning to TRBD1. The length of the CDR3 is 17 residues. Germline lookup yields CDR1 MDHEN and CDR2 SYDVKM. After removal of 5 bases from V and 4 bases from J, the junction contained 16 bases not matched to a gene. CDR3 bases: TGTGCCAGCAGTCTCCGTGGACCCCGGGACAGGAATTACGAGCAGTACTTC. Amino acid sequence: CASSLRGPRDRNYEQYF.

This clone showed up just a few times. The chain is built from TRBV19 and TRBJ2-6, with D possibly being TRBD2 (6 bases). Germline values: CDR1 LNHDA, CDR2 SQIVND (reference sequence). The V gene lost 4 bases and the J gene lost 2 bases, with 18 bases spanning the gap. This CDR3 has 18 amino acids. The CDR3 DNA reads as TGTGCCAGTAGTACTCCCCTTCTGGGGGGTGCTGGGGCCAACGTCCTGACTTTC. Translated, it gives CASSTPLLGGAGANVLTF.

This clone occurred a few times. The chain uses TRBV19 and TRBJ1-4; tentatively, D is TRBD1 (6 bases). This CDR3 region has 15 residues. Trimming cost V 5 bases and J 2 bases, with 12 bases left between them. The germline gives CDR1 LNHDA, CDR2 SQIVND (reference sequence). CDR3 sequence: CASSSTGSTNEKLFF. CDR3 DNA: TGTGCCAGTAGTTCCACAGGGTCTACTAATGAAAAACTGTTTTTT. The entire variable domain, with the rest obtained from reference TRBV19 and TRBJ1-4, is as follows: DGGITQSPKYLFRKEGQNVTLSCEQNLNHDAMYWYRQDPGQGLRLIYYSQIVNDFQKGDIAEGYSVSREKKESFPLTVTSAQKNPTAFYLCASSSTGSTNEKLFFGSGTQLSVL.

This clone was seen just once. This rearrangement joins TRBV7-2 to TRBJ2-5; TRBD2 matches at 7 bases. This CDR3 spans 12 amino acids. With V trimmed by 3 bases and J by 5 bases, 0 bases remained unmatched. Germline values: CDR1 SGHTA, CDR2 FQGNSA. The CDR3 region is CASSFSGETQYF. The CDR3 region has the DNA TGTGCCAGCAGCTTTAGCGGGGAGACCCAGTACTTC.

The V and J genes are TRBV19 and TRBJ2-7; TRBD1 matches at 8 bases. The J segment lost 3 bases and the V segment lost 6 bases, leaving 10 bases of the junction unmatched. Germline V gene lookup returns CDR1 LNHDA and CDR2 SQIVND (reference sequence). The CDR3 runs 15 residues. The CDR3, as DNA: TGTGCCAGTAGAACCTCCGGACAGGGAATCTACGAGCAGTACTTC. Its translation is CASRTSGQGIYEQYF. The full variable domain, completed using reference TRBV19 and TRBJ2-7, is DGGITQSPKYLFRKEGQNVTLSCEQNLNHDAMYWYRQDPGQGLRLIYYSQIVNDFQKGDIAEGYSVSREKKESFPLTVTSAQKNPTAFYLCASRTSGQGIYEQYFGPGTRLTVT.

J is TRBJ1-2 and V is TRBV7-3, with D possibly TRBD1 on 5 matching bases. Germline values: CDR1 SGHTA, CDR2 FQGTGA. The CDR3 extends over 13 amino acids. V was clipped by 3 bases and J by 6 bases, with 11 bases between them. The CDR3 protein is CASSFGGTDGYTF. The CDR3 DNA follows: TGTGCCAGCAGCTTCGGGGGGACTGATGGCTACACCTTC. The whole variable domain, filled in from reference TRBV7-3 and TRBJ1-2, reads GAGVSQTPSNKVTEKGKYVELRCDPISGHTALYWYRQSLGQGPEFLIYFQGTGAADDSGLPNDRFFAVRPEGSVSTLKIQRTERGDSAVYLCASSFGGTDGYTFGSGTRLTVV.

The V and J genes are TRBV6-6 and TRBJ2-5; 7 bases are shared with TRBD2. Germline values: CDR1 MNHNY, CDR2 SVGAGI (reference sequence). The CDR3 length is 15 residues. V lost 8 bases and J lost 3; bases outside the gene matches: 12. This CDR3 is CASQRPSGHKETQYF. CDR3 in DNA: TGTGCCAGCCAACGTCCTAGCGGCCATAAAGAGACCCAGTACTTC.

This clone was detected once. The chain recombines TRBV7-8 with TRBJ2-1, with a weak D call TRBD2 (5 bases). CDR1 SGHVS and CDR2 FQNEAQ come from the germline V gene. With 1 base removed from V and 10 bases from J, the gap between germline ends came to 5 bases. The CDR3 is 11 amino acids. CDR3 loop: CASSLGGEQFF. In DNA form, the CDR3 reads TGTGCCAGCAGCTTAGGCGGGGAGCAGTTCTTC.

The sample holds one count of this clone. The rearrangement uses TRBV6-5 and TRBJ2-5; 8 bases line up with TRBD1. The J call is in doubt because the DNA end fits TRBJ2-7 better. CDR3 length: 16 amino acids. Germline CDR1 reads MNHEY; CDR2 reads SVGAGI. Here the CDR3 DNA reads TGTGCCAGCAGTTACAGAAGGACAGGGCACTCCTACGAGCAGTACTTC. Protein sequence: CASSYRRTGHSYEQYF.